This entry concerns a single T cell receptor beta chain. Its antigen remains unknown. This record comes from a study of cytomegalovirus exposure and HLA in healthy donors. The CDR3 covers 15 residues. Germline V gene data show CDR1 as ENHRY and CDR2 as SYGVKD. V trimming: 5 bases; J trimming: 0 bases; junction bases outside the gene matches: 5. PCR was performed using 60 Vbeta and 13 Jbeta primers. Repertoires were generated with immunoSEQ multiplex PCR, while TCRdb's copy carries only in-frame clones and drops some. The profile shows 55,000 to 70,000 clones, roughly 68% of them singletons. The study's findings and limits: Another analysis was done later, and it associated 16,951 TCR beta sequences with HLA alleles at 0.05 false discovery rate.

The TCR originated in a woman aged 45-60 years in good health and CMV-seronegative. The rearrangement joins TRBV10-3 to TRBJ2-7; TRBD1 aligns across 9 bases. The specimen was PBMCs. The CDR3 reads CAISPGTGSSYEQYF. CDR3 DNA: TGTGCCATCAGTCCCGGGACAGGGAGCTCCTACGAGCAGTACTTC.